This T cell receptor (beta chain) came from a study of graft-versus-host responses after intestinal transplantation. General study results and limits: There was an association between peak levels of circulating GvH clones and early post-transplant HvG declines.

Clones were sequenced by immunoSEQ multiplex PCR, and TCRdb holds only the in-frame ones, with some missing. Altogether 77,000 or so clones are present, approximately 92% being singletons, with the ten largest covering around 0.69%. Concerning this clone itself: Its target is unknown.

From germline, CDR1 is SEHNR and CDR2 FQNEAQ (reference sequence). V was shortened by 5 bases and J by 2 bases, with 18 bases between the two germline ends. The CDR3 consists of 16 residues. The chain uses TRBV7-9 and TRBJ2-5; possible D gene TRBD1, 6 bases. This receptor was identified in a human patient who received an intestinal transplant, so some T cells may come from the graft donor. The material was PBMCs, obtained 98 days after intestinal transplantation. For the CDR3, the DNA is TGTGCCAGCAGCCGAGGGGCTGACAGGACTCAAGAGACCCAGTACTTC. Its protein product is CASSRGADRTQETQYF.